This T cell receptor (beta chain) was found in a study of blood T cell repertoires in COVID-19. Study summary: Researchers got acute and convalescent COVID-19 samples from the United States, Italy and Spain. From T cells, B-cell-depleted T cells, or PBMCs came the material, which was cDNA or gDNA.

Profiled with immunoSEQ multiplex PCR; TCRdb holds only in-frame clones, not every one. The sample contains around 250,000 clones, 88% of which appear only once. Categorization into cohorts depended on clinical history that participants reported. The CDR3 is 15 amino acids. Germline V gives CDR1 SGHVS, CDR2 FQNEAQ. The V end lost 5 bases, the J end lost 0 bases, and 12 bases lay between the germline ends. This sequence joins TRBV7-8 and TRBJ2-3; possible D gene TRBD2, 6 bases. The source of this sequence is a woman in her thirties or forties with acute COVID-19. The sample consisted of PBMCs or T cells enriched from blood (not recorded which). CDR3 bases: TGTGCCAGCAGCCCTCCGGGGGTGAGCACAGATACGCAGTATTTT. It yields the protein CASSPPGVSTDTQYF.